One and the same sample provided the 7 T cell receptor beta chains below, sequenced in a study of identical twins. A single record per CDR3 protein comes from TCRdb applying MiXCR to the 5' RACE reads. The table shows roughly 630,000 distinct CDR3 sequences, with about 7% occurring only once. The same sample was also used in a study of yellow fever vaccine responses in identical twins.

Sequencing was done on a sample of PBMCs. These receptor sequences come from a woman between 18 and 30 years old in good health.

This clonotype was detected ten times or more. The chain combines TRBV5-1 with TRBJ2-3, with D possibly being TRBD1 (6 bases). Deletions cut 4 bases from V and 4 bases from J, with 13 bases between. The CDR3 sequence is 14 residues long. CDR1 is SGHRS, CDR2 YFSETQ, per germline. The CDR3 bases are TGCGCCAGCAGCACAGGGTTCGGCGCAGATACGCAGTATTTT. Protein sequence: CASSTGFGADTQYF.

A few counts support this clonotype. The chain couples TRBV3-1 to TRBJ2-7; TRBD2 aligns across 8 bases. Trimming removed 4 bases from V and 5 bases from J; junction bases left unmatched: 7. The CDR3 loop spans 14 amino acids. Germline values: CDR1 LGHDT, CDR2 YNNKEL (reference sequence). CDR3 DNA: TGTGCCAGCAGCCCGGGGACTAGAATCCACGAGCAGTACTTC. The encoded protein is CASSPGTRIHEQYF.

At least ten counts were recorded for this clonotype. J is TRBJ2-3 and V is TRBV27; D remains ambiguous. Per germline, CDR1 MNHEY and CDR2 SMNVEV (reference sequence). This CDR3 contains 13 residues. V lost 2 bases and J lost 6, with 9 bases in between. Here the CDR3 reads CASSLAHRDTQYF. CDR3 DNA sequence: TGTGCCAGCAGTTTAGCCCATCGCGATACGCAGTATTTT.

This clonotype was picked up many times. The chain carries TRBV3-1 and TRBJ1-5, with D uncertain. This CDR3 has 15 residues. Germline values: CDR1 LGHDT, CDR2 YNNKEL (reference sequence). Trimming shortened V by 0 bases and J by 2 bases, and 8 bases separated the two germline ends. The DNA of the CDR3 is TGTGCCAGCAGCCAAGACGGGGTTGGCAATCAGCCCCAGCATTTT. It specifies CASSQDGVGNQPQHF.

The chain recombines TRBV7-9 with TRBJ2-1; 11 positions match TRBD2. This CDR3 comprises 15 residues. The J segment lost 3 bases and the V segment lost 6 bases, leaving 4 bases of the junction unmatched. Looked up from germline, CDR1 is SEHNR and CDR2 is FQNEAQ (reference sequence). The chain's CDR3 is CASRIGTSGYNEQFF. The CDR3 bases are TGTGCCAGCAGAATCGGGACTAGCGGCTACAATGAGCAGTTCTTC.

This clonotype was seen only a few times. This chain links TRBV6-5 with TRBJ1-3, with D possibly matching TRBD1 (6 bases). The CDR3 totals 14 residues. Germline V gene lookup returns CDR1 MNHEY and CDR2 SVGAGI. Trimming removed 4 bases at V and 2 bases at J, with 9 bases between. DNA for the CDR3: TGTGCCAGCAGTTCGTCAGGGGCTGGAAACACCATATATTTT. Translated: CASSSSGAGNTIYF.

This clonotype was observed a handful of times. V and J are TRBV11-2 and TRBJ2-7; 7 bases fit TRBD1. Trimming removed 3 bases from V and 0 bases from J; junction bases left unmatched: 8. The CDR3 has 16 residues. Germline V gene lookup returns CDR1 SGHAT and CDR2 FQNNGV. CDR3 coding DNA: TGTGCCAGCAGCTTGAGGGGCCAGGGGGTCTCCTACGAGCAGTACGTC. Translating gives CASSLRGQGVSYEQYV.